This is a list of T cell receptor beta chains from one sample in a study of cytomegalovirus exposure and HLA in healthy donors. Libraries were prepared by immunoSEQ multiplex PCR; TCRdb keeps only in-frame clonotypes and omits some of them. The sample carries about 200,000 clones, about nine tenths recorded once. What was sequenced was PBMCs. The receptors here all came from a woman between 18 and 29 years old in good health and CMV-seropositive. CDR3s include the opening cysteine and the closing phenylalanine or tryptophan. The order of the fields is D gene, CDR3 length, V gene, J gene, clone size, CDR3 DNA, CDR3 protein. D genes are given only for firm matches. Clone size is not always given. Where it is, it says once, few, many or a class for expanded clones.

TRBD1	15	TRBV15	TRBJ1-1	once	TGTGCCACCAGAAACGAAGGGACAGGTGGGACTGAAGCTTTCTTT	CATRNEGTGGTEAFF
.	14	TRBV28	TRBJ2-5	.	TGTGCCAGCAGTTCACCAGGAATACAAGAGACCCAGTACTTC	CASSSPGIQETQYF
.	17	TRBV15	TRBJ1-2	.	TGTGCCACCGACGATGGGGAGGTATCGGCAAGTAACTATGGCTACACCTTC	CATDDGEVSASNYGYTF
.	18	TRBV23-1	TRBJ2-7	.	TGCGCCAGCAGTCAATCGGCCACCGCGGGACTCCAGGTATACGAGCAGTACTTC	CASSQSATAGLQVYEQYF
TRBD1	17	TRBV29-1	TRBJ1-5	many	TGCAGCGTTGTCGAGACAGGGGACCCCCTAAGCAATCAGCCCCAGCATTTT	CSVVETGDPLSNQPQHF
TRBD1	16	TRBV5-3	TRBJ1-5	.	TGTGCCACCTGGACAGGGGCCGAGGATAGCAATCAGCCCCAGCATTTT	CATWTGAEDSNQPQHF
TRBD1	14	TRBV28	TRBJ2-7	.	TGTGCCAGCAGTCCGGGACAGGGGCCCTACGAGCAGTACTTC	CASSPGQGPYEQYF
.	13	TRBV15	TRBJ1-2	.	TGTGCCACCAGCATCGACTCGGCGGGGGGCTACACCTTC	CATSIDSAGGYTF
.	14	TRBV7-9	TRBJ2-3	once	TGTGCCAGCAGCCCCCTCGTTGGCACAGATACGCAGTATTTT	CASSPLVGTDTQYF
TRBD1	13	TRBV18	TRBJ2-7	.	TGTGCCAGCTCACCGGGACAGACCTACGAGCAGTACTTC	CASSPGQTYEQYF
.	13	TRBV27	TRBJ2-5	.	TGTGCCAGCAGGGGGCGGAATCAAGAGACCCAGTACTTC	CASRGRNQETQYF
TRBD1	13	TRBV12-5	TRBJ2-7	.	TGTGCTAGTGGAAGGGACAGTGGCTACGAGCAGTACTTC	CASGRDSGYEQYF
TRBD1	14	TRBV28	TRBJ2-7	.	TGTGCCAGCAGTTTCCGCAGGGGGTCCTACGAGCAGTACTTC	CASSFRRGSYEQYF
.	16	TRBV4-1	TRBJ1-2	.	TGCGCCAGCAGCCACGCCGGCGGTGGAACCAACTATGGCTACACCTTC	CASSHAGGGTNYGYTF
TRBD2	15	TRBV6-1	TRBJ2-1	.	TGTGCCAGCAGTGAATCTAGCGGCTCCTACAATGAGCAGTTCTTC	CASSESSGSYNEQFF
.	11	TRBV7-9	TRBJ1-1	.	TGTGCCAGCAGCCAACATGTTGAAGCTTTCTTT	CASSQHVEAFF
.	12	TRBV19	TRBJ1-2	few	TGTGCCAGTAGTATCGACTCCTATGGCTACACCTTC	CASSIDSYGYTF
.	15	TRBV6-1	TRBJ1-4	.	TGTGCCAGCAGTCGGGCGGGGACCGGGAGTGAAAAACTGTTTTTT	CASSRAGTGSEKLFF
TRBD1	15	TRBV7-8	TRBJ2-7	once	TGTGCCAGCAGCTCCCCCGACAGGGGGGACTACGAGCAGTACTTC	CASSSPDRGDYEQYF
.	15	TRBV14	TRBJ1-1	.	TGTGCCAGCAGCCAAGATTCGGGGATTAACACTGAAGCTTTCTTT	CASSQDSGINTEAFF
.	12	TRBV18	TRBJ2-3	.	TGTGCCAGCTCATCTAGCACAGATACGCAGTATTTT	CASSSSTDTQYF
TRBD1	15	TRBV27	TRBJ1-2	.	TGTGCCAGCAGTTTTCGGACAGGAGGTTTCCGTGGCTACACCTTC	CASSFRTGGFRGYTF
.	15	TRBV28	TRBJ2-3	.	TGTGCCAGCAGTTCCCCGGGACTTGGCACAGATACGCAGTATTTT	CASSSPGLGTDTQYF
TRBD2	15	TRBV9	TRBJ2-7	.	TGTGCCAGCAGCGGTAGCGGGAGCCCTCTGAACGAGCAGTACTTC	CASSGSGSPLNEQYF
TRBD1	15	TRBV28	TRBJ2-5	.	TGTGCCAGCAGTCGGGGACAGGGCGGTCAAGAGACCCAGTACTTC	CASSRGQGGQETQYF
.	13	TRBV6-1	TRBJ1-5	.	TGTGCCAGCAGTAGCGACAGAAATCAGCCCCAGCATTTT	CASSSDRNQPQHF
TRBD1	14	TRBV28	TRBJ1-1	.	TGTGCCAGCCCCGGGACAGGCACGAACACTGAAGCTTTCTTT	CASPGTGTNTEAFF
.	16	TRBV6-1	TRBJ1-1	once	TGTGCCAGCAGTGAAAGGCCAGGGGTGGAGAACACTGAAGCTTTCTTT	CASSERPGVENTEAFF
.	11	TRBV6-1	TRBJ2-3	.	TGTGCCAGCAACGGGGGAGCCTCGCAGTATTTT	CASNGGASQYF
TRBD2	14	TRBV19	TRBJ2-2	.	TGTGCCAGTAGGTTAGCGGGAGGGTCCGGGGAGCTGTTTTTT	CASRLAGGSGELFF
.	15	TRBV5-4	TRBJ2-7	.	TGTGCCAGCAGCGTCCAGAGACACGGACACTACGAGCAGTACTTC	CASSVQRHGHYEQYF
TRBD2	13	TRBV29-1	TRBJ2-2	.	TGCAGCGTTGAAATGGGGAGGGACGGGGAGCTGTTTTTT	CSVEMGRDGELFF
.	14	TRBV7-9	TRBJ2-5	.	TGTGCCAGCAGCTCGCTTTTTGGATCGGGGGACCAGTACTTC	CASSSLFGSGDQYF
TRBD2	14	TRBV29-1	TRBJ2-1	.	TGCAGCGTTAGTAGCGGGAGGTCTACGGCTGAGCAGTTCTTC	CSVSSGRSTAEQFF
.	15	TRBV5-1	TRBJ2-5	.	TGCGCCAGCAGCTTGGCCAACCGGTACCAAGAGACCCAGTACTTC	CASSLANRYQETQYF
.	16	TRBV25-1	TRBJ2-1	.	.	CASSSGWDNSYNEQFF
.	12	TRBV13	TRBJ2-1	.	TGTGCCAGCAGCGCGGCTAAGAATGAGCAGTTCTTC	CASSAAKNEQFF
.	12	TRBV2	TRBJ1-1	.	TGTGCCAGCAGTGAACAGGGTGCCCTAGCTTTCTTT	CASSEQGALAFF
TRBD1	15	TRBV25-1	TRBJ2-7	.	TGTGCCAGCAGTGCCCCCGGGACAGGGGGTTACGAGCAGTACTTC	CASSAPGTGGYEQYF
TRBD1	15	TRBV30	TRBJ2-7	.	TGTGCCTGGAGCGAAATGACAGGGCCGTCCTACGAGCAGTACTTC	CAWSEMTGPSYEQYF
TRBD1	14	TRBV5-1	TRBJ1-2	.	TGCGCCAGCAGCACCGGACAGGGTAACTATGGCTACACCTTC	CASSTGQGNYGYTF
TRBD1	15	TRBV2	TRBJ1-2	once	TGTGCCAGCAGTTCAGAGGACAGGGGGTTCTATGGCTACACCTTC	CASSSEDRGFYGYTF
.	14	TRBV7-3	TRBJ1-2	.	TGTGCCAGCAGCTTATACGGGAACTCCTATGGCTACACCTTC	CASSLYGNSYGYTF
.	16	TRBV7-9	TRBJ2-7	.	TGTGCCAGCAGCCCCCGCCTAGGGGTAGCGGTCTACGAGCAGTACTTC	CASSPRLGVAVYEQYF
TRBD1	15	TRBV27	TRBJ2-7	.	TGTGCCAGCAGCCTCTCCGGGACAGGGAGTTTGGAGCAGTACTTC	CASSLSGTGSLEQYF
TRBD2	19	TRBV5-1	TRBJ2-3	.	TGCGCCAGCAGCTGGGGACTAGCGGGAGGGCCAGGTAGCACAGATACGCAGTATTTT	CASSWGLAGGPGSTDTQYF
TRBD1	15	TRBV6-5	TRBJ2-3	once	TGTGCCAGCAGTATCGCGGACAGGGAGGCAGATACGCAGTATTTT	CASSIADREADTQYF